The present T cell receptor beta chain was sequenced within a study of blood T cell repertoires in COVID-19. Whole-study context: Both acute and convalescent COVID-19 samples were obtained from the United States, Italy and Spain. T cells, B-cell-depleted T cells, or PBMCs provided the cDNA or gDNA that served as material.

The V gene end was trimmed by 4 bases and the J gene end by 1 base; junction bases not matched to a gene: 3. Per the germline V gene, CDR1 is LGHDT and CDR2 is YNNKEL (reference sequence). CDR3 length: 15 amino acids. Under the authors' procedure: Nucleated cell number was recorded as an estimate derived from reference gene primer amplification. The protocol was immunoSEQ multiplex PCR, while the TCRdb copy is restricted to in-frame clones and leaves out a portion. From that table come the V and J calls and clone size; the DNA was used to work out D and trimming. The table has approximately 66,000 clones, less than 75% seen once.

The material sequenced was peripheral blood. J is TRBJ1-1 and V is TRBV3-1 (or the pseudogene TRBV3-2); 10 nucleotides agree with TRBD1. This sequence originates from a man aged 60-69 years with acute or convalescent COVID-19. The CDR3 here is CASSPWDRGNTEAFF. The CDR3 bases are TGTGCCAGCAGCCCATGGGACAGGGGGAACACTGAAGCTTTCTTT.